This T cell receptor beta chain was sequenced for a study of T cells in localized non-small cell lung cancer. Turning to this clone: Antigen unknown.

Measured with immunoSEQ multiplex PCR; TCRdb has only the in-frame clones, and not every one. The top ten hold 6.9% of the sample, which has some 20,000 clones, about nine tenths seen once. Broader study findings: Appearing in adjacent lung were a median roughly 59 of the top 100 tumor clones. Because only a single region of the tumor was sequenced, heterogeneity remains possible. Higher blood T cell density went with longer overall survival.

The clonotype originates from a woman between 40 and 69 years old with stage I lung adenocarcinoma. This material consisted of peripheral blood, taken before any cancer treatment.

DNA for the CDR3: TGTGCCACCCGGACCCCCGGTGGCTACGAGCAGTACTTC. Protein sequence: CATRTPGGYEQYF. The chain uses TRBV6-5 and TRBJ2-7, with no clear D. This CDR3 is built from 13 residues. CDR1 is MNHEY and CDR2 is SVGAGI in the germline V gene. Trimming left V 10 bases short and J 3 bases short, with 16 bases between.